This record looks at one T cell receptor beta chain sequence and its context. This entry comes from a study of OX40 agonist ivuxolimab in advanced cancers. The protocol was immunoSEQ multiplex PCR, while the TCRdb copy is restricted to in-frame clones and leaves out a portion. The sample consists of tens of thousands of clones, 80% to 85% of them appearing once. Losses at the gene ends were 5 bases for V and 3 bases for J; bases not matched to a gene: 11. CDR1 and CDR2 from the germline V gene are LNHDA and SQIVND (reference sequence). The CDR3 length is 17 residues. The specimen was CD4+ or CD8+ T cells sorted from blood, collected in a trial of the OX40 agonist ivuxolimab. The clonotype comes from an adult with an advanced solid tumor such as melanoma, head and neck, liver or kidney cancer. This chain connects TRBV19 to TRBJ2-3, with TRBD2 matching over 10 bases. The CDR3 protein is CASSARGAGGLTDTQYF. The CDR3 DNA follows: TGTGCCAGTAGTGCCCGGGGAGCGGGAGGGCTGACAGATACGCAGTATTTT.